The clone carrying this TCR beta chain was counted many times. From 300 to 400 ng of RNA, a library with molecular barcoded alpha/delta and beta/gamma adaptors was made. MiXCR, run by TCRdb on the reads, gives a single entry per CDR3 protein. Among roughly 56,000 distinct CDR3 sequences listed, about a fifth were seen once. This specimen belongs to a study of read filtering for tumor transcriptome and immune sequencing. The overall study: The cohort had roughly 16 men and approximately 13 women aged roughly 47 to 90, mean about 66 years.

V lost 5 bases, J lost 12 bases, and 17 bases lay in between. Per germline, CDR1 SEHNR and CDR2 FQNEAQ (reference sequence). This CDR3 spans 13 amino acids. Sequenced material: a population of CD138-negative cells sorted from bone marrow. This chain links TRBV7-9 with TRBJ2-1; tentatively, D is TRBD1 (5 bases). The receptor comes from a donor over 35 with multiple myeloma. CDR3 in amino acids: CASSPNIQGWQFF. The CDR3 region has the DNA TGTGCCAGCAGCCCAAACATTCAGGGTTGGCAGTTCTTC.